This paragraph reports one T cell receptor (beta chain). Its antigen remains unknown. Generated by immunoSEQ multiplex PCR, the TCRdb table keeps only in-frame clones and is missing some. Found here are under 150,000 clones, around nine tenths of them singletons; the top ten hold roughly 2.6%. J was trimmed by 4 bases and V by 4 bases; bases with no gene match: 9. Germline loops: CDR1 ENHRY, CDR2 SYGVKD. This CDR3 has 16 residues. This sample is drawn from a study of T cell responses to AZD1222 COVID-19 vaccine. Study results and caveats: Targets within unmutated variant regions were reportedly found for nearly half of spike-specific TCRs. Clonal diversity was possibly underestimated, and white British individuals and females predominated among donors.

The material sequenced was peripheral blood, taken on day 0 of AZD1222 vaccination. The genes are TRBV10-3 and TRBJ2-1, with TRBD1 identical over 8 bases. The TCR comes from an adult in good health. Here the CDR3 DNA reads TGTGCCATCAGTGGGCCGGGACAGGCTTCATACAATGAGCAGTTCTTC. This sequence encodes CAISGPGQASYNEQFF.